This is a list of T cell receptor beta chains from one sample in a study of OX40 agonist ivuxolimab in advanced cancers. Some clones are missing from TCRdb's copy, which holds only in-frame ones; the method was immunoSEQ multiplex PCR. Of 9,500 to 13,000 clones detected, about 85% appear once; the ten largest clones hold about 14%. Sequencing was performed on CD4+ or CD8+ T cells sorted from blood, taken in a trial of the OX40 agonist ivuxolimab. These receptors were obtained from an adult with an advanced solid tumor such as melanoma, head and neck, liver or kidney cancer. Both conserved end residues are part of each CDR3. Each record gives: J gene, clone size, V gene, D gene, CDR3 protein, CDR3 DNA. The D gene is left open where the match is weak. Size values are once, few and many counts, or a class for expanded clones, and some rows have none.

j_gene: TRBJ2-7
abundance: -
v_gene: TRBV11-1
d_gene: TRBD2
CDR3aa: CASSTTSGRALEQYF
CDR3nt: TGTGCCAGCAGCACGACTAGCGGGAGGGCCCTCGAGCAGTACTTC

j_gene: TRBJ2-3
abundance: -
v_gene: TRBV6-5
d_gene: TRBD1
CDR3aa: CASSYSSGGQGDTQYF
CDR3nt: TGTGCCAGCAGTTACTCCTCAGGGGGCCAGGGAGATACGCAGTATTTT

j_gene: TRBJ2-7
abundance: -
v_gene: TRBV6-6
d_gene: -
CDR3aa: CASSYSTDSYEQYF
CDR3nt: TGTGCCAGCAGTTACTCGACAGATTCCTACGAGCAGTACTTC

j_gene: TRBJ2-1
abundance: -
v_gene: TRBV11-2
d_gene: -
CDR3aa: CASSLGRVRNRPIEQFF
CDR3nt: TGTGCCAGCAGCTTAGGTCGGGTCCGGAATAGGCCCATTGAGCAGTTCTTC

j_gene: TRBJ2-3
abundance: -
v_gene: TRBV6-1
d_gene: TRBD2
CDR3aa: CASRYGTSQYF
CDR3nt: TGTGCCAGCAGGTACGGGACTAGCCAGTATTTT

j_gene: TRBJ1-5
abundance: once
v_gene: TRBV27
d_gene: -
CDR3aa: CASSLGGFNQPQHF
CDR3nt: TGTGCCAGCAGTTTGGGGGGTTTCAATCAGCCCCAGCATTTT

j_gene: TRBJ2-1
abundance: -
v_gene: TRBV13
d_gene: -
CDR3aa: CASSRLNEQFF
CDR3nt: TGTGCCAGCAGCCGCCTCAATGAGCAGTTCTTC

j_gene: TRBJ2-7
abundance: -
v_gene: TRBV19
d_gene: -
CDR3aa: CASSIDPWANSYEQYF
CDR3nt: TGTGCCAGTAGTATAGATCCTTGGGCAAATTCCTACGAGCAGTACTTC

j_gene: TRBJ1-3
abundance: -
v_gene: TRBV5-3
d_gene: TRBD1
CDR3aa: CGRGPTPGNTIYF
CDR3nt: TGTGGTAGGGGGCCGACCCCTGGAAACACCATATATTTT

j_gene: TRBJ1-2
abundance: once
v_gene: TRBV5-1
d_gene: -
CDR3aa: CASSLTPGTTTAPNYGYTF
CDR3nt: TGCGCCAGCAGCTTGACGCCGGGGACAACGACTGCACCTAACTATGGCTACACCTTC

j_gene: TRBJ2-2
abundance: -
v_gene: TRBV6-6
d_gene: TRBD2
CDR3aa: CASSWTGTSRTGELFF
CDR3nt: TGTGCCAGCAGTTGGACCGGGACTAGTCGAACCGGGGAGCTGTTTTTT

j_gene: TRBJ1-1
abundance: -
v_gene: TRBV2
d_gene: -
CDR3aa: CASSEGTTSEAFF
CDR3nt: TGTGCCAGCAGTGAGGGGACCACCTCTGAAGCTTTCTTT

j_gene: TRBJ2-5
abundance: -
v_gene: TRBV28
d_gene: TRBD2
CDR3aa: CASSISGNQETQYF
CDR3nt: TGTGCCAGCAGTATTAGCGGGAACCAAGAGACCCAGTACTTC

j_gene: TRBJ1-5
abundance: -
v_gene: TRBV27
d_gene: -
CDR3aa: CASSQAVNQPQHF
CDR3nt: TGTGCCAGCAGTCAGGCGGTCAATCAGCCCCAGCATTTT

j_gene: TRBJ2-5
abundance: -
v_gene: TRBV7-6
d_gene: -
CDR3aa: CASSLEAGGLEETQYF
CDR3nt: TGTGCCAGCAGCTTAGAGGCAGGGGGGTTGGAAGAGACCCAGTACTTC

j_gene: TRBJ2-3
abundance: -
v_gene: TRBV6-4
d_gene: TRBD2
CDR3aa: CASSPSGITDTQYF
CDR3nt: TGTGCCAGCAGTCCTAGCGGGATCACAGATACGCAGTATTTT

j_gene: TRBJ2-7
abundance: -
v_gene: TRBV6-1
d_gene: -
CDR3aa: CASSADGGYEQYF
CDR3nt: TGTGCCAGCAGTGCAGACGGGGGCTACGAGCAGTACTTC

j_gene: TRBJ2-7
abundance: -
v_gene: TRBV6-4
d_gene: -
CDR3aa: CASTLLDSPLGSYEQYF
CDR3nt: TGTGCCAGCACCCTACTGGACTCTCCTCTAGGTTCCTACGAGCAGTACTTC

j_gene: TRBJ2-1
abundance: -
v_gene: TRBV5-1
d_gene: -
CDR3aa: CASSLYPDYNEQFF
CDR3nt: TGCGCCAGCAGCTTGTATCCAGATTACAATGAGCAGTTCTTC

j_gene: TRBJ2-3
abundance: -
v_gene: TRBV6-1
d_gene: -
CDR3aa: CASSPPRGTTDTQYF
CDR3nt: TGTGCCAGCAGTCCCCCGCGGGGTACCACAGATACGCAGTATTTT

j_gene: TRBJ1-2
abundance: few
v_gene: TRBV27
d_gene: -
CDR3aa: CASSFGGAKSGYTF
CDR3nt: TGTGCCAGCAGTTTTGGGGGGGCTAAGAGTGGCTACACCTTC

j_gene: TRBJ1-2
abundance: -
v_gene: TRBV2
d_gene: -
CDR3aa: CASSTPIQGPSDGYTF
CDR3nt: TGTGCCAGCAGTACCCCCATACAGGGTCCAAGCGATGGCTACACCTTC

j_gene: TRBJ1-4
abundance: -
v_gene: TRBV11-2
d_gene: TRBD1
CDR3aa: CASSLAPGGREKLFF
CDR3nt: TGTGCCAGCAGCTTAGCTCCAGGGGGCAGAGAAAAACTGTTTTTT

j_gene: TRBJ1-2
abundance: -
v_gene: TRBV7-6
d_gene: -
CDR3aa: CASSLDLAANYGYTF
CDR3nt: TGTGCCAGCAGCTTAGATCTGGCAGCTAACTATGGCTACACCTTC

j_gene: TRBJ2-7
abundance: -
v_gene: TRBV6-1
d_gene: -
CDR3aa: CASNAYEQYF
CDR3nt: TGTGCCAGCAACGCCTACGAGCAGTACTTC

j_gene: TRBJ1-1
abundance: -
v_gene: TRBV7-9
d_gene: -
CDR3aa: CASRPSRNTEAFF
CDR3nt: TGTGCCAGCAGGCCGTCGAGGAACACTGAAGCTTTCTTT

j_gene: TRBJ2-5
abundance: -
v_gene: TRBV7-3
d_gene: TRBD1
CDR3aa: CASSQGQDQETQYF
CDR3nt: TGTGCCAGCAGCCAAGGACAGGACCAAGAGACCCAGTACTTC

j_gene: TRBJ2-1
abundance: medium-sized
v_gene: TRBV7-9
d_gene: -
CDR3aa: CASSPEGSFDEQFF
CDR3nt: TGTGCCAGCAGCCCAGAGGGTAGCTTCGATGAGCAGTTCTTC

j_gene: TRBJ2-7
abundance: -
v_gene: TRBV5-3
d_gene: TRBD2
CDR3aa: CARSLGLTRGDYEQYF
CDR3nt: TGTGCCAGAAGCTTGGGACTAACCCGGGGGGACTACGAGCAGTACTTC

j_gene: TRBJ1-1
abundance: -
v_gene: TRBV6-5
d_gene: -
CDR3aa: CASSAGSYTEAFF
CDR3nt: TGTGCCAGCAGTGCAGGGTCATACACTGAAGCTTTCTTT

j_gene: TRBJ1-3
abundance: medium-sized
v_gene: TRBV9
d_gene: -
CDR3aa: CASSVGEGGGNTIYF
CDR3nt: TGTGCCAGCAGCGTAGGCGAGGGCGGTGGAAACACCATATATTTT

j_gene: TRBJ2-1
abundance: once
v_gene: TRBV7-9
d_gene: -
CDR3aa: CASSLHTDNNEQFF
CDR3nt: TGTGCCAGCAGCTTACATACAGACAACAATGAGCAGTTCTTC

j_gene: TRBJ1-1
abundance: few
v_gene: TRBV5-6
d_gene: -
CDR3aa: CASSPGGRTAFF
CDR3nt: TGTGCCAGCAGCCCGGGGGGGCGTACAGCTTTCTTT

j_gene: TRBJ1-1
abundance: -
v_gene: TRBV6-1
d_gene: -
CDR3aa: CASPSGSNTEAFF
CDR3nt: TGTGCCAGTCCCTCCGGGTCGAACACTGAAGCTTTCTTT

j_gene: TRBJ1-3
abundance: -
v_gene: TRBV2
d_gene: TRBD1
CDR3aa: CASRPQGARGNTIYF
CDR3nt: TGTGCCAGCAGACCTCAGGGGGCGAGAGGAAACACCATATATTTT

j_gene: TRBJ2-7
abundance: hyperexpanded
v_gene: TRBV11-1
d_gene: -
CDR3aa: CASSLAVWTDEQYF
CDR3nt: TGTGCCAGCAGCTTAGCTGTTTGGACCGACGAGCAGTACTTC

j_gene: TRBJ1-5
abundance: -
v_gene: TRBV7-2
d_gene: -
CDR3aa: CASSLTGHFTNQPQHF
CDR3nt: TGTGCCAGCAGCTTAACCGGACACTTTACAAATCAGCCCCAGCATTTT

j_gene: TRBJ2-3
abundance: -
v_gene: TRBV11-3
d_gene: TRBD2
CDR3aa: CASSLRAGGADTQYF
CDR3nt: TGTGCCAGCAGCTTACGAGCGGGGGGCGCAGATACGCAGTATTTT

j_gene: TRBJ2-7
abundance: -
v_gene: TRBV5-1
d_gene: TRBD1
CDR3aa: CASSPWTGSYEQYF
CDR3nt: TGCGCCAGCAGCCCTTGGACAGGGTCCTACGAGCAGTACTTC

j_gene: TRBJ2-6
abundance: -
v_gene: TRBV19
d_gene: -
CDR3aa: CASSVGLSGANVLTF
CDR3nt: TGTGCCAGTAGTGTTGGCCTCTCTGGGGCCAACGTCCTGACTTTC

j_gene: TRBJ2-6
abundance: -
v_gene: TRBV9
d_gene: -
CDR3aa: CASSSPVGSGANVLTF
CDR3nt: TGTGCCAGCAGCTCCCCTGTGGGCTCTGGGGCCAACGTCCTGACTTTC

j_gene: TRBJ1-2
abundance: -
v_gene: TRBV21-1
d_gene: -
CDR3aa: CASRGQNYGYTF
CDR3nt: TGTGCCAGCAGGGGACAGAACTATGGCTACACCTTC

j_gene: TRBJ2-7
abundance: -
v_gene: TRBV16
d_gene: TRBD1
CDR3aa: CASSPRDSSYEQYF
CDR3nt: TGTGCCAGCAGCCCAAGGGACAGCTCCTACGAGCAGTACTTC

j_gene: TRBJ2-7
abundance: few
v_gene: TRBV6-1
d_gene: TRBD2
CDR3aa: CASGTSGGYEQYF
CDR3nt: TGTGCCAGCGGGACTAGCGGGGGCTACGAGCAGTACTTC

j_gene: TRBJ1-1
abundance: -
v_gene: TRBV27
d_gene: -
CDR3aa: CASSVQGPTEAFF
CDR3nt: TGTGCCAGCAGTGTACAGGGTCCCACTGAAGCTTTCTTT

j_gene: TRBJ1-5
abundance: -
v_gene: TRBV19
d_gene: -
CDR3aa: CASRYTEHSNQPQHF
CDR3nt: TGTGCCAGTAGATACACGGAACATAGCAATCAGCCCCAGCATTTT

j_gene: TRBJ1-2
abundance: -
v_gene: TRBV25-1
d_gene: TRBD1
CDR3aa: CASASTGTAVNYGYTF
CDR3nt: TGTGCCAGCGCCAGCACCGGGACAGCCGTTAACTATGGCTACACCTTC

j_gene: TRBJ2-2
abundance: -
v_gene: TRBV7-9
d_gene: -
CDR3aa: CASSPRASRSTGELFF
CDR3nt: TGTGCCAGCAGCCCCAGGGCTAGTAGGTCCACCGGGGAGCTGTTTTTT

j_gene: TRBJ1-4
abundance: few
v_gene: TRBV30
d_gene: -
CDR3aa: CAWSWSGAAEKLFF
CDR3nt: TGTGCCTGGAGTTGGTCCGGGGCGGCTGAAAAACTGTTTTTT

j_gene: TRBJ2-7
abundance: -
v_gene: TRBV9
d_gene: TRBD1
CDR3aa: CASSAGGQGISYEQYF
CDR3nt: TGTGCCAGCAGCGCTGGGGGACAGGGGATTTCCTACGAGCAGTACTTC

j_gene: TRBJ1-1
abundance: -
v_gene: TRBV7-8
d_gene: -
CDR3aa: CASSYRSGLNTEAFF
CDR3nt: TGTGCCAGCAGCTATCGTTCAGGGCTGAACACTGAAGCTTTCTTT

j_gene: TRBJ2-7
abundance: -
v_gene: TRBV7-3
d_gene: -
CDR3aa: CASSLALKGNLGEQYF
CDR3nt: TGTGCCAGCAGCTTAGCGCTCAAGGGCAACCTAGGCGAGCAGTACTTC

j_gene: TRBJ2-2
abundance: -
v_gene: TRBV6-4
d_gene: TRBD2
CDR3aa: CASSRLAGDTGELFF
CDR3nt: TGTGCCAGCAGTAGACTAGCGGGAGACACCGGGGAGCTGTTTTTT